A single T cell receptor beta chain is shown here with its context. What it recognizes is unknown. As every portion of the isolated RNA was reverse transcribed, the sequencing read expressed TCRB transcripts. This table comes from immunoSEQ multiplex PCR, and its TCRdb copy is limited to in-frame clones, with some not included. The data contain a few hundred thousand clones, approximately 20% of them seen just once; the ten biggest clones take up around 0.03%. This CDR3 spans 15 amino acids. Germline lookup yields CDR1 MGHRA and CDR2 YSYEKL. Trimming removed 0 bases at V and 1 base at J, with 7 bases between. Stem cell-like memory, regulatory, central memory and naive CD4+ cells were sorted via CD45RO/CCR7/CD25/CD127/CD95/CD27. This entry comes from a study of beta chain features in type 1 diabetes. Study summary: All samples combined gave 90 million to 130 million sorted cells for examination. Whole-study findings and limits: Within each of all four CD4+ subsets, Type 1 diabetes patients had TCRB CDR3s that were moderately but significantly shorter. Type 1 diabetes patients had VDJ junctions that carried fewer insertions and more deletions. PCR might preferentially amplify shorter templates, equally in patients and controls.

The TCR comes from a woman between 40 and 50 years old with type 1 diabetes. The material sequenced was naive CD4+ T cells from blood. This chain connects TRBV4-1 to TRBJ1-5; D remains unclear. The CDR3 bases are TGCGCCAGCAGCCAAGATACAGTCAGCAATCAGCCCCAGCATTTT. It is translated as CASSQDTVSNQPQHF.